A single sample gave rise to the 30 T cell receptor beta chains below, sequenced in a study of shared clonotypes between healthy human individuals. This table comes from immunoSEQ multiplex PCR, and its TCRdb copy is limited to in-frame clones, with some not included. The data hold about 470,000 clones, with 70% to 80% observed a single time. The sample consisted of PBMCs. The source of these receptors is a woman between 40 and 50 years old in good health. Some clones in this sample may be carry-over from other donors' samples.

The chain carries TRBV28 and TRBJ2-7, with D maybe TRBD2 (7 bases). There are 14 residues in the CDR3. Trimming cost V 6 bases and J 4 bases, with 16 bases left between them. From germline, CDR1 is MDHEN and CDR2 SYDVKM. This chain's CDR3 is CASRGGGSFYEQYF. As DNA, the CDR3 is TGTGCCAGCAGGGGGGGCGGGAGTTTTTACGAGCAGTACTTC.

The chain employs TRBV12-2 and TRBJ2-1. TRBV12-2 is listed as a pseudogene. The CDR3 spans 17 residues. This CDR3 is CASRSPRGESSYNEQFF. In nucleotides, the CDR3 is TGTGCAAGTCGCTCCCCCCGAGGGGAGAGCTCCTACAATGAGCAGTTCTTC.

J is TRBJ2-7 and V is TRBV4-3, with 13 bases aligning to TRBD2. The trim removed 1 base at V and 1 base at J, leaving 7 bases unmatched. CDR1 is LGHNA, CDR2 YSLEER, per germline. This CDR3 has 18 residues. CDR3 in amino acids: CASSQGGLAGAGSYEQYF. Written as DNA, the CDR3 is TGCGCCAGCAGCCAAGGAGGACTAGCGGGAGCCGGGTCCTACGAGCAGTACTTC.

This chain links TRBV5-1 with TRBJ2-7, with 8 bases lining up with TRBD1. Germline lookup yields CDR1 SGHRS and CDR2 YFSETQ. The ends lost 4 bases at V and 3 bases at J; junction bases unmatched: 6. The CDR3 consists of 14 residues. This CDR3 is CASSQRTGIYEQYF. CDR3 bases: TGCGCCAGCAGCCAGAGGACAGGGATCTACGAGCAGTACTTC. The complete variable domain, with remaining parts taken from reference TRBV5-1 and TRBJ2-7, reads KAGVTQTPRYLIKTRGQQVTLSCSPISGHRSVSWYQQTPGQGLQFLFEYFSETQRNKGNFPGRFSGRQFSNSRSEMNVSTLELGDSALYLCASSQRTGIYEQYFGPGTRLTVT.

The V and J genes are TRBV5-4 and TRBJ1-2; the D is unclear. Trimming cost V 0 bases and J 4 bases, with 16 bases left between them. The CDR3 length is 16 residues. CDR1 SGHNT and CDR2 YYREEE come from the germline V gene (reference sequence). CDR3: CASSLGAELRGYGYTF. The CDR3 DNA sequence: TGTGCCAGCAGCTTGGGGGCGGAGTTGCGGGGCTATGGCTACACCTTC. Together with reference TRBV5-4 and TRBJ1-2, the CDR3 gives the full variable domain: ETGVTQSPTHLIKTRGQQVTLRCSSQSGHNTVSWYQQALGQGPQFIFQYYREEENGRGNFPPRFSGLQFPNYSSELNVNALELDDSALYLCASSLGAELRGYGYTFGSGTRLTVV.

The V and J genes are TRBV27 and TRBJ2-7; D possibly uses TRBD1 or TRBD2 (5 bases each). This CDR3 is built from 14 residues. Germline CDR1 reads MNHEY; CDR2 reads SMNVEV (reference sequence). Deletions cut 5 bases from V and 1 base from J, with 12 bases between. The DNA for the CDR3 is TGTGCCAGCAGTAATCGGGACGGTTCCTACGAGCAGTACTTC. This gives the protein CASSNRDGSYEQYF.

The chain is built from TRBV4-3 and TRBJ2-3; D remains unclear. CDR3 length equals 18 residues. Germline loops: CDR1 LGHNA, CDR2 YSLEER. V lost 0 bases and J lost 2, with 18 bases in between. The chain's CDR3 is CASSQDRGDLSFTDTQYF. Written as DNA, the CDR3 is TGCGCCAGCAGCCAAGATAGAGGTGATTTAAGTTTCACAGATACGCAGTATTTT.

This clone was recorded only once. Other nucleotide sequences in the sample specify the same CDR3. The V gene is TRBV28, the J gene TRBJ1-5; 9 bases align to TRBD1. J gave up 7 bases and V 6 bases, and 7 bases lay outside the gene matches. In germline, CDR1 is MDHEN, CDR2 SYDVKM. This CDR3 comprises 14 residues. The CDR3 is CASSRGQGWQPQHF. Here the CDR3 DNA reads TGTGCCAGCAGCCGGGGACAGGGATGGCAGCCCCAGCATTTT.

This rearrangement joins TRBV7-3 to TRBJ2-5; 13 bases are a match to TRBD2. The CDR3 length is 16 residues. The trim removed 5 bases at V and 4 bases at J, leaving 7 bases unmatched. Germline V gene sequence: CDR1 SGHTA, CDR2 FQGTGA. The CDR3 DNA reads TGTGCCAGCAGCGCAGGACTAGCGGGAGTACGAGAGACCCAGTACTTC. It yields the protein CASSAGLAGVRETQYF.

The CDR3 DNA sequence: TGCAGTGCCGCGGTGGGAAACGAGCAGTACTTC. Translating it yields CSAAVGNEQYF. The chain is built from TRBV20-1 and TRBJ2-5; no clear D gene. The J call is uncertain, as TRBJ2-7 better fits the DNA end. This CDR3 region has 11 residues. Per germline, CDR1 DFQATT and CDR2 SNEGSKA (reference sequence).

The rearrangement uses TRBV19 and TRBJ1-1, with D unresolved. The CDR3 runs to 18 residues. With 1 base removed from V and 0 bases from J, the gap between germline ends came to 18 bases. The germline CDR1 and CDR2 sequences are LNHDA and SQIVND (reference sequence). The CDR3 nucleotides are TGTGCCAGTAGTATAGGGGCAGCCCTCCAGCCCATGAACACTGAAGCTTTCTTT. Its translation is CASSIGAALQPMNTEAFF. Looking up the rest from reference TRBV19 and TRBJ1-1 gives the full variable domain: DGGITQSPKYLFRKEGQNVTLSCEQNLNHDAMYWYRQDPGQGLRLIYYSQIVNDFQKGDIAEGYSVSREKKESFPLTVTSAQKNPTAFYLCASSIGAALQPMNTEAFFGQGTRLTVV.

This clone was seen just once. The genes are TRBV2 and TRBJ2-3; D may be TRBD1 (5 bases). V was clipped by 6 bases and J by 2 bases, with 15 bases between them. The CDR3 is made up of 15 amino acids. Germline loops: CDR1 SNHLY, CDR2 FYNNEI. The CDR3 loop is CASSPIRAPTDTQYF. CDR3 in DNA: TGTGCCAGCAGCCCCATCAGGGCCCCCACAGATACGCAGTATTTT.

V is TRBV19 and J is TRBJ1-4; D is unclear. This CDR3 contains 13 residues. CDR1 is LNHDA, CDR2 SQIVND, per germline (reference sequence). The germline V and J ends were trimmed by 4 bases and 0 bases, with 3 bases remaining between them. In DNA, the CDR3 is TGTGCCAGTAGTAGGACAACTAATGAAAAACTGTTTTTT. This translates into CASSRTTNEKLFF.

The chain carries TRBV7-2 and TRBJ2-3; no reliable D call. Trimming pared 3 bases from V and 4 bases from J, leaving 8 bases between. This CDR3 is 13 amino acids long. Germline V gives CDR1 SGHTA, CDR2 FQGNSA. The CDR3 sequence: CASSFKGPDTQYF. CDR3 nucleotides: TGTGCCAGCAGCTTCAAGGGCCCAGATACGCAGTATTTT.

As regards this clone: Since a far larger clone is one base different, this is likely a read error. The chain is built from TRBV5-4 and TRBJ2-3, with D uncertain. CDR1 SGHNT and CDR2 YYREEE come from the germline V gene (reference sequence). V was trimmed by 2 bases and J by 2 bases, leaving 0 bases between them. The CDR3 has 11 amino acids. The DNA for the CDR3 is TGTGCCAGCAGCTTCACAGATACGCAGTATTTT. Translating gives CASSFTDTQYF.

The chain combines TRBV19 with TRBJ2-4; 9 positions match TRBD1. CDR3 size: 17 residues. The V segment lost 4 bases and the J segment 4 bases; nucleotides outside the gene matches: 11. In germline, CDR1 is LNHDA, CDR2 SQIVND (reference sequence). The CDR3 here is CASSRTRSGTGKNIQYF. CDR3 nucleotides: TGTGCCAGTAGTAGGACCAGATCCGGGACAGGGAAAAACATTCAGTACTTC.

V and J are TRBV29-1 and TRBJ2-1; tentative D call: TRBD1 (6 bases). Germline loops: CDR1 SQVTM, CDR2 ANQGSEA. The ends were cut back, 6 bases at V and 3 bases at J, with 12 bases in the middle. This CDR3 spans 13 amino acids. Here the CDR3 reads CSVRDTYYNEQFF. As DNA, the CDR3 is TGCAGCGTCCGGGACACCTACTACAATGAGCAGTTCTTC.

This clone was counted once. The genes are TRBV10-3 and TRBJ2-5; 7 bases line up with TRBD2. The CDR3 is 15 amino acids. J lost 1 base, V lost 6 bases, and 8 bases had no gene match. In germline, CDR1 is ENHRY, CDR2 SYGVKD. In DNA form, the CDR3 reads TGTGCCATCAGCGCGGGGGTAGCGGGCCAAGAGACCCAGTACTTC. This sequence encodes CAISAGVAGQETQYF.

This clone occurred once. The chain couples TRBV6-5 to TRBJ1-2; 8 positions agree with TRBD1. This CDR3 has 15 amino acids. The J segment lost 6 bases and the V segment lost 2 bases, leaving 8 bases of the junction unmatched. The V gene's germline CDR1 is MNHEY and CDR2 SVGAGI. CDR3 protein: CASSYAGQGLNGYTF. CDR3 nucleotide sequence: TGTGCCAGCAGTTACGCCGGACAGGGCCTCAATGGCTACACCTTC.

The chain links TRBV9 to TRBJ2-7; no clear D gene. Trimming removed 0 bases at V and 0 bases at J, with 10 bases between. The CDR3 extends over 15 amino acids. From germline, CDR1 is SGDLS and CDR2 YYNGEE. For the CDR3, the DNA is TGTGCCAGCAGCGTAGGACATACGTACTCCTACGAGCAGTACTTC. Its translation: CASSVGHTYSYEQYF.

This clone appeared once. The gene calls are TRBV28 and TRBJ2-7; D not resolved. Germline lookup yields CDR1 MDHEN and CDR2 SYDVKM. This CDR3 region has 14 residues. V was trimmed by 3 bases and J by 3 bases, leaving 12 bases between them. CDR3 residues: CASSLLDSYYEQYF. The CDR3 DNA sequence: TGTGCCAGCAGTTTGCTCGATAGCTACTACGAGCAGTACTTC.

This clone was seen more than once but under ten times. The chain couples TRBV28 to TRBJ2-7; D is uncertain. Germline CDR1 and CDR2: MDHEN and SYDVKM. There are 14 residues in the CDR3. The V end was cut by 7 bases, the J end by 2 bases, with 15 bases between. The chain's CDR3 is CASTSGRSAYEQYF. DNA of the CDR3: TGTGCCAGCACCTCCGGCAGATCGGCCTACGAGCAGTACTTC.

This clone was counted only a few times. V is TRBV4-1 and J is TRBJ1-3; maybe TRBD1 (5 bases). V lost 0 bases and J lost 0, with 15 bases in between. Germline CDR1 is MGHRA and CDR2 is YSYEKL. The CDR3 is 18 amino acids. CDR3 sequence reads: CASSQDRQPRPSGNTIYF. CDR3 DNA sequence: TGCGCCAGCAGCCAAGATCGACAGCCCAGACCCTCTGGAAACACCATATATTTT.

The chain carries TRBV4-3 and TRBJ2-5; 7 bases are shared with TRBD2. Germline CDR1 reads LGHNA; CDR2 reads YSLEER. CDR3 length: 14 residues. Germline trimming cut 0 bases from V and 9 bases from J; bases unmatched to any gene: 7. The chain's CDR3 is CASSQEEAGGAQYF. The DNA for the CDR3 is TGCGCCAGCAGCCAAGAAGAGGCTGGGGGGGCCCAGTACTTC.

The chain combines TRBV4-2 with TRBJ2-7; 8 positions agree with TRBD2. The CDR3 runs 15 residues. V lost 3 bases to trimming and J lost 4 bases; unmatched junction nucleotides: 8. CDR1 and CDR2 from the germline V gene are LGHNA and YNFKEQ. DNA for the CDR3: TGTGCCAGCAGCCATCTAAGCGGGAGCGGATACGAGCAGTACTTC. Protein product: CASSHLSGSGYEQYF.

In this sample, this clone turned up a few times. The chain has TRBV27 and TRBJ2-7; 9 positions match TRBD2. J gave up 7 bases and V 7 bases, and 14 bases lay outside the gene matches. CDR1 MNHEY and CDR2 SMNVEV come from the germline V gene (reference sequence). The CDR3 sequence is 15 residues long. The CDR3 DNA follows: TGTGCCAGCACCTCATGGGCTAGCGGGAATAATGAGCAGTACTTC. Encoded protein: CASTSWASGNNEQYF.

Remarks on this clone: With a far larger clone one base away, a read error is the likely cause. Distinct nucleotide sequences in the sample also encode this CDR3. This sequence joins TRBV6-4 and TRBJ2-2; possibly TRBD1 for D (6 bases). Looked up from germline, CDR1 is MRHNA and CDR2 is SNTAGT. The CDR3 totals 14 residues. The chain's CDR3 is CASTPRTETGELFF. CDR3 sequence (DNA): TGTGCCAGCACCCCTCGGACAGAAACCGGGGAGTTGTTTTTT.

This CDR3 reads CASSPVIGGGQPQHF. DNA of the CDR3: TGTGCCAGCAGCCCCGTGATCGGGGGCGGTCAGCCCCAGCATTTT. V usage is TRBV6-5 and J usage is TRBJ1-5; the D gene is possibly TRBD1 (6 bases). Looked up from germline, CDR1 is MNHEY and CDR2 is SVGAGI. V was trimmed by 6 bases and J by 6 bases, leaving 18 bases between them. CDR3 length: 15 residues.

This clone was counted between two and nine times. This chain links TRBV7-9 with TRBJ1-2, with a weak D call TRBD1 (5 bases). The CDR3 consists of 14 residues. Germline lookup yields CDR1 SEHNR and CDR2 FQNEAQ (reference sequence). The V end lost 6 bases, the J end lost 0 bases, and 11 bases lay between the germline ends. Written as DNA, the CDR3 is TGTGCCAGCAGTTCCAGGGAGTCTAACTATGGCTACACCTTC. It translates to CASSSRESNYGYTF. The full variable domain, its missing parts supplied by reference TRBV7-9 and TRBJ1-2, is DTGVSQNPRHKITKRGQNVTFRCDPISEHNRLYWYRQTLGQGPEFLTYFQNEAQLEKSRLLSDRFSAERPKGSFSTLEIQRTEQGDSAMYLCASSSRESNYGYTFGSGTRLTVV.

With regard to this clone: A read error may be the cause here, since a much bigger clone is one base away. The V and J genes are TRBV7-2 and TRBJ2-7; D remains unclear. CDR3 length: 11 amino acids. Germline V gene data show CDR1 as SGHTA and CDR2 as FQGNSA. Trimming removed 5 bases from V and 2 bases from J, with 4 bases in between. The CDR3 region has the DNA TGTGCCAGCAGCGGAACCTACGAGCAGTACTTC. Translation gives CASSGTYEQYF.